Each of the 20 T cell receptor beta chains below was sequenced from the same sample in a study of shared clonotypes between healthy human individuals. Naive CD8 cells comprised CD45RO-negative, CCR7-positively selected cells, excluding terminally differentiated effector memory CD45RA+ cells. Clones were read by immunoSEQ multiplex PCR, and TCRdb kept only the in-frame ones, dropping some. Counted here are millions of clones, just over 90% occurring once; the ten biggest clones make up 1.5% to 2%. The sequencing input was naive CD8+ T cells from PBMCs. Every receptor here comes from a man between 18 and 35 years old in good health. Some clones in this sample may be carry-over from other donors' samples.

CDR3: CASSPRLSSYEQYF. The CDR3 DNA reads as TGTGCCAGCAGCCCCCGATTGAGCTCCTACGAGCAGTACTTC. The V and J genes are TRBV9 and TRBJ2-7, with D uncertain. The CDR3 is 14 residues long. The germline V gene has CDR1 SGDLS and CDR2 YYNGEE. Trimming pared 4 bases from V and 0 bases from J, leaving 11 bases between.

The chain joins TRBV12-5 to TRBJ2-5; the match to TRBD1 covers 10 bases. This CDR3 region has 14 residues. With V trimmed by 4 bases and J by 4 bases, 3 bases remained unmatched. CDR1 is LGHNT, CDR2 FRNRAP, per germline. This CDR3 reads CASGWTGGAETQYF. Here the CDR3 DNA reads TGTGCTAGTGGTTGGACAGGGGGAGCAGAGACCCAGTACTTC.

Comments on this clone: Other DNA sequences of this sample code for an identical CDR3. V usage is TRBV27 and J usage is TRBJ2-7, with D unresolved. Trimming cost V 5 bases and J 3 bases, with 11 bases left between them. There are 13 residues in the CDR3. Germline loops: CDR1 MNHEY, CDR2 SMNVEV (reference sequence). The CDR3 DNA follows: TGTGCCAGCAGTCTGTCCGTCGTCTACGAGCAGTACTTC. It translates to CASSLSVVYEQYF.

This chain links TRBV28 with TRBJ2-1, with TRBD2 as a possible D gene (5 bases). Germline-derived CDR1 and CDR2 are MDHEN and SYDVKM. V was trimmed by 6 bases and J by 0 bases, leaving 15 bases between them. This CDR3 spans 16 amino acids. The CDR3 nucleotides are TGTGCCAGCAGATTAGGCGACGGAGGCTCCTACAATGAGCAGTTCTTC. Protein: CASRLGDGGSYNEQFF.

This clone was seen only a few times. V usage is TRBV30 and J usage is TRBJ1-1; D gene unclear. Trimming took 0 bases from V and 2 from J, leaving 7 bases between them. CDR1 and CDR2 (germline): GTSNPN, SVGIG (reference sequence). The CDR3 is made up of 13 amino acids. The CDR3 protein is CAWSVYGNTEAFF. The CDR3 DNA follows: TGTGCCTGGAGTGTATATGGTAACACTGAAGCTTTCTTT.

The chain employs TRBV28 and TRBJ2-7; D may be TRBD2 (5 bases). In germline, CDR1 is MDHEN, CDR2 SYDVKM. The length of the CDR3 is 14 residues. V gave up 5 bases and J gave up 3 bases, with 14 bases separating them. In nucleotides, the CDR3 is TGTGCCAGCAGTCCGCGACTACCCCGCTACGAGCAGTACTTC. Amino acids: CASSPRLPRYEQYF.

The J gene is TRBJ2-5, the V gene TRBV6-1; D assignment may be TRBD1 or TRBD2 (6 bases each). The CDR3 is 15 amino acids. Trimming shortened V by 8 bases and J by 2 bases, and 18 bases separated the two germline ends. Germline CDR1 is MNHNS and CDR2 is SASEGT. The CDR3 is CASDGRDISQETQYF. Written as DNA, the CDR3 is TGTGCCAGCGATGGGCGGGACATAAGTCAAGAGACCCAGTACTTC.

The CDR3, as DNA: TGTGCCAGCAGTGAAGGGTGGGCGGGAGTTATTGGGAATGAGCAGTTCTTC. This sequence encodes CASSEGWAGVIGNEQFF. The V call is TRBV2, the J call TRBJ2-1; 7 bases match TRBD2. This CDR3 is 17 amino acids long. Germline CDR1 is SNHLY and CDR2 is FYNNEI. V gave up 1 base and J gave up 7 bases; unmatched junction bases: 13.

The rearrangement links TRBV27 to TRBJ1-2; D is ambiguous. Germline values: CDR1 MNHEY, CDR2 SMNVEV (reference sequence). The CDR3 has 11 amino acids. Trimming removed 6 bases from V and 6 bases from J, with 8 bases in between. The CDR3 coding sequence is TGTGCCAGCAGGACGACACATGGCTACACCTTC. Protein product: CASRTTHGYTF.

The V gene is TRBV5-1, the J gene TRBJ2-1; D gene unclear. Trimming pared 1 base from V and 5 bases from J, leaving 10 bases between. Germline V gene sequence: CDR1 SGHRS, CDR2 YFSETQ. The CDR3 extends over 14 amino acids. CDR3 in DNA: TGCGCCAGCAGCTTGTCGCCGGTCAACAATGAGCAGTTCTTC. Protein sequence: CASSLSPVNNEQFF.

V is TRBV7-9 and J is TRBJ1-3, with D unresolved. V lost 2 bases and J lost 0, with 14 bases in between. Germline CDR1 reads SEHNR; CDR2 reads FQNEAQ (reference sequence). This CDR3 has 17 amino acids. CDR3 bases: TGTGCCAGCAGCTTACTCTACCGGCTGAGCTCTGGAAACACCATATATTTT. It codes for CASSLLYRLSSGNTIYF.

The chain's CDR3 is CASSVLGGLGTDTQYF. CDR3 sequence (DNA): TGTGCCAGCAGCGTACTCGGGGGGCTCGGCACAGATACGCAGTATTTT. The J gene is TRBJ2-3, the V gene TRBV9; D might be TRBD2 (7 bases). V gave up 1 base and J gave up 1 base, with 13 bases separating them. Germline values: CDR1 SGDLS, CDR2 YYNGEE. The CDR3 contains 16 residues.

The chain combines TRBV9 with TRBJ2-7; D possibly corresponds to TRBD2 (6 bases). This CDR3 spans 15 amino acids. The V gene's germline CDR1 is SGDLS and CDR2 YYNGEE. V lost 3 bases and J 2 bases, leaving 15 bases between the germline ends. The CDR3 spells CASSAGSGGTYEQYF. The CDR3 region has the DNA TGTGCCAGCAGCGCGGGGAGTGGAGGGACCTACGAGCAGTACTTC.

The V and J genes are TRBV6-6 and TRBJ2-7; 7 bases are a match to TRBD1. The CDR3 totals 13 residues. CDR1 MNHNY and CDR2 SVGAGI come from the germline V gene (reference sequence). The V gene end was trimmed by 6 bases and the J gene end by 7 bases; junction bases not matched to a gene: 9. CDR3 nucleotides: TGTGCCAGCAGCCTGAGTACCAGGGGGGAGCAGTACTTC. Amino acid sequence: CASSLSTRGEQYF.

The DNA for the CDR3 is TGTGCCAGCAGCGTAGCGGCAGGGGGCTTGTTTGAGCAGTTCTTC. Protein product: CASSVAAGGLFEQFF. The chain employs TRBV9 and TRBJ2-1; 8 bases are a match to TRBD1. The trim removed 0 bases at V and 9 bases at J, leaving 8 bases unmatched. The CDR3 totals 15 residues. CDR1 and CDR2 from the germline V gene are SGDLS and YYNGEE.

CDR3 sequence (DNA): TGTGCCAGCAGCTCCTACCCGGGGACAGGGCCATCAGATACGCAGTATTTT. It translates to CASSSYPGTGPSDTQYF. The gene calls are TRBV11-2 and TRBJ2-3; 9 bases line up with TRBD1. The germline V gene has CDR1 SGHAT and CDR2 FQNNGV. J lost 4 bases, V lost 4 bases, and 12 bases had no gene match. CDR3 size: 17 residues.

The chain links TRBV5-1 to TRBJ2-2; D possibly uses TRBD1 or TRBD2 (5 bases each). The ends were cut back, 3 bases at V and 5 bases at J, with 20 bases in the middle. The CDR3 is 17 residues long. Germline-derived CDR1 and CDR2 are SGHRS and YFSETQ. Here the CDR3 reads CASSSPQQGAMTGELFF. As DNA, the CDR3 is TGCGCCAGCAGCTCCCCACAGCAGGGAGCAATGACCGGGGAGCTGTTTTTT.

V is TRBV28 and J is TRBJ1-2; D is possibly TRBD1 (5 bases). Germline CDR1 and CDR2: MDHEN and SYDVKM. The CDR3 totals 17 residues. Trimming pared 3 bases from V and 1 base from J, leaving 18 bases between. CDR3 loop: CASSFPERQTFNYGYTF. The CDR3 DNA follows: TGTGCCAGCAGTTTCCCCGAAAGACAGACTTTTAACTATGGCTACACCTTC.

CDR3 nucleotide sequence: TGTGCCAGCAGTGTTTTTACTGGAAACACCATATATTTT. As protein: CASSVFTGNTIYF. The V call is TRBV2, the J call TRBJ1-3; D is unresolved. The CDR3 covers 13 residues. The ends were cut back, 4 bases at V and 2 bases at J, with 6 bases in the middle. Germline V gene data show CDR1 as SNHLY and CDR2 as FYNNEI.

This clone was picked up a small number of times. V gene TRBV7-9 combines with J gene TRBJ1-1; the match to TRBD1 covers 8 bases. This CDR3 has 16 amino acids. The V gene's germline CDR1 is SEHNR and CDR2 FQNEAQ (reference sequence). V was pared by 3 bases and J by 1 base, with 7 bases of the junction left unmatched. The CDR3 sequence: CASSFRLGTGNTEAFF. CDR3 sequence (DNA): TGTGCCAGCAGCTTCAGACTCGGGACAGGGAACACTGAAGCTTTCTTT. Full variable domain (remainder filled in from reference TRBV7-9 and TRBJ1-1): DTGVSQNPRHKITKRGQNVTFRCDPISEHNRLYWYRQTLGQGPEFLTYFQNEAQLEKSRLLSDRFSAERPKGSFSTLEIQRTEQGDSAMYLCASSFRLGTGNTEAFFGQGTRLTVV.